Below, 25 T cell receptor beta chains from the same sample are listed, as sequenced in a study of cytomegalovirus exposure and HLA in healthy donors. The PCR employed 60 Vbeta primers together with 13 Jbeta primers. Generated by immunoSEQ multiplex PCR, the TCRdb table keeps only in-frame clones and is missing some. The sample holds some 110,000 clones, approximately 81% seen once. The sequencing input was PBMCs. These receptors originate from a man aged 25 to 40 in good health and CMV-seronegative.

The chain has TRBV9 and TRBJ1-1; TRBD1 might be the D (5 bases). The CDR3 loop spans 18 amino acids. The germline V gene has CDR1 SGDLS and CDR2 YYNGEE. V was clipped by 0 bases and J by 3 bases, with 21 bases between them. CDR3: CASSVGGGGRHSHTEAFF. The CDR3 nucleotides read TGTGCCAGCAGCGTAGGCGGGGGGGGAAGGCACTCACACACTGAAGCTTTCTTT. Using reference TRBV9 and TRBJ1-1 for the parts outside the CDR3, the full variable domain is DSGVTQTPKHLITATGQRVTLRCSPRSGDLSVYWYQQSLDQGLQFLIQYYNGEERAKGNILERFSAQQFPDLHSELNLSSLELGDSALYFCASSVGGGGRHSHTEAFFGQGTRLTVV.

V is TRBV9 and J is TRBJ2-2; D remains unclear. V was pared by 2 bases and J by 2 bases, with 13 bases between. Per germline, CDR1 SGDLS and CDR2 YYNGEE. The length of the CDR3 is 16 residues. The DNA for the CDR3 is TGTGCCAGCAGCGTTAGTAAGACTGTAAACACCGGGGAGCTGTTTTTT. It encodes CASSVSKTVNTGELFF.

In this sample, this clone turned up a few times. CDR3 sequence (DNA): TGCGCCAGCAGCTTAAAAGTAGTGACAGGGGGCACTGAAGCTTTCTTT. It codes for CASSLKVVTGGTEAFF. This chain joins TRBV5-1 and TRBJ1-1; 9 positions match TRBD1. Trimming cost V 2 bases and J 4 bases; bases outside gene matches: 9. The CDR3 is 16 amino acids. The germline V gene has CDR1 SGHRS and CDR2 YFSETQ.

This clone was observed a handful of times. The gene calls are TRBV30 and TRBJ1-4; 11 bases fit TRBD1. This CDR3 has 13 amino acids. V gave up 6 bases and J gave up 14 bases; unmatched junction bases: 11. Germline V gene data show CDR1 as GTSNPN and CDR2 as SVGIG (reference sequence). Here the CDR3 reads CACPGQGAKVLFF. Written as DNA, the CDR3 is TGTGCCTGCCCCGGACAGGGGGCGAAGGTTCTGTTTTTT. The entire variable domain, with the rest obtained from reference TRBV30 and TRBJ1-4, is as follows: SQTIHQWPATLVQPVGSPLSLECTVEGTSNPNLYWYRQAAGRGLQLLFYSVGIGQISSEVPQNLSASRPQDRQFILSSKKLLLSDSGFYLCACPGQGAKVLFFGSGTQLSVL.

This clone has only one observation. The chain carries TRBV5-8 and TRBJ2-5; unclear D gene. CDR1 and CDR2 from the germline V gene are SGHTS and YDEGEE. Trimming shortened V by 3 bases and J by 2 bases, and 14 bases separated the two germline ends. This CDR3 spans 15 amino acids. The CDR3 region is CASSSASTQQETQYF. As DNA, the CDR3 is TGTGCCAGCAGCTCGGCATCGACACAGCAAGAGACCCAGTACTTC.

The CDR3 spells CSVEPGGYSTDTQYF. DNA of the CDR3: TGCAGCGTTGAACCGGGGGGCTACAGCACAGATACGCAGTATTTT. V and J are TRBV29-1 and TRBJ2-3, with D perhaps TRBD2 (7 bases). Trimming cost V 2 bases and J 0 bases, with 12 bases left between them. Germline CDR1 reads SQVTM; CDR2 reads ANQGSEA. The CDR3 has 15 residues.

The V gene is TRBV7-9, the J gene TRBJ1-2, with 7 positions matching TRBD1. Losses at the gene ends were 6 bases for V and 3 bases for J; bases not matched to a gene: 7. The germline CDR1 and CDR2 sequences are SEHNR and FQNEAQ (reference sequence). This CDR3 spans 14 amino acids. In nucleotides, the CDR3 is TGTGCCAGCAGACGACAGGGTGTGGACTATGGCTACACCTTC. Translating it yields CASRRQGVDYGYTF. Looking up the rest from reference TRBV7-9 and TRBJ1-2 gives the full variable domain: DTGVSQNPRHKITKRGQNVTFRCDPISEHNRLYWYRQTLGQGPEFLTYFQNEAQLEKSRLLSDRFSAERPKGSFSTLEIQRTEQGDSAMYLCASRRQGVDYGYTFGSGTRLTVV.

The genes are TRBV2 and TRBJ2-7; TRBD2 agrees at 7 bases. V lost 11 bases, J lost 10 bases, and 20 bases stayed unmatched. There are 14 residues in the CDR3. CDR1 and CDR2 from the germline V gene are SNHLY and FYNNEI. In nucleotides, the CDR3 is TGTGCCTTGGCCGAGAACCCTAGCGGCTATTCCCAGTACTTC. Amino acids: CALAENPSGYSQYF. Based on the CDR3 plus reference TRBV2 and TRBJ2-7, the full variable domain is EPEVTQTPSHQVTQMGQEVILRCVPISNHLYFYWYRQILGQKVEFLVSFYNNEISEKSEIFDDQFSVERPDGSNFTLKIRSTKLEDSAMYFCALAENPSGYSQYFGPGTRLTVT.

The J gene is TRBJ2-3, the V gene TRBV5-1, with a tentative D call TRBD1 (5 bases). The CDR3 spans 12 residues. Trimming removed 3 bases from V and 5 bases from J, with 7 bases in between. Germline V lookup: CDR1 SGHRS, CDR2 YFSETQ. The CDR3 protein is CASSSGLDTQYF. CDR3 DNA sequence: TGCGCCAGCAGCTCAGGGTTAGATACGCAGTATTTT.

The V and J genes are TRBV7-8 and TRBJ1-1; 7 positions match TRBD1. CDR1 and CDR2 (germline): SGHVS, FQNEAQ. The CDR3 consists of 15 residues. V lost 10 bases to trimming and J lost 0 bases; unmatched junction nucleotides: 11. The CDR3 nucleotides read TGTGCCACCGTTACAGGGGATAGGATGAACACTGAAGCTTTCTTT. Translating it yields CATVTGDRMNTEAFF.

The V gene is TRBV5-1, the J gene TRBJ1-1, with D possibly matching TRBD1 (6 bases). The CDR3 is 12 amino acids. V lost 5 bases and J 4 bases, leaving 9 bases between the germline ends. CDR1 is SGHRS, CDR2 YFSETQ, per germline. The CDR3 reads CASRDSFTEAFF. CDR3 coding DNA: TGCGCCAGCAGGGACAGCTTCACTGAAGCTTTCTTT.

CDR3 amino acids: CASSYPRGQGNQPQHF. DNA for the CDR3: TGTGCCAGCAGTTACCCCAGGGGGCAGGGTAATCAGCCCCAGCATTTT. The chain combines TRBV28 with TRBJ1-5; the match to TRBD1 covers 8 bases. CDR3 length: 16 amino acids. V lost 4 bases and J lost 4; bases outside the gene matches: 9. CDR1 and CDR2 (germline): MDHEN, SYDVKM.

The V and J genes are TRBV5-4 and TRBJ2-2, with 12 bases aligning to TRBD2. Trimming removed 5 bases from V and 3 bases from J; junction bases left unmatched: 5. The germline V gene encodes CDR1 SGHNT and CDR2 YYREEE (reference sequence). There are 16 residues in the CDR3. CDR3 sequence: CASRSRTSGDTGELFF. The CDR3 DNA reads TGTGCCAGCAGATCCCGGACTAGCGGGGACACCGGGGAGCTGTTTTTT. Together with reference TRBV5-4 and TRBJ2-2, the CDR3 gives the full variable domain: ETGVTQSPTHLIKTRGQQVTLRCSSQSGHNTVSWYQQALGQGPQFIFQYYREEENGRGNFPPRFSGLQFPNYSSELNVNALELDDSALYLCASRSRTSGDTGELFFGEGSRLTVL.

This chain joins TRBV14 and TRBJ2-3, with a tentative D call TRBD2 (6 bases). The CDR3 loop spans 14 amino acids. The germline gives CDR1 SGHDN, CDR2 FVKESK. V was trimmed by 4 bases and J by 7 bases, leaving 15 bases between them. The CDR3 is CASSLGTGPNTQYF. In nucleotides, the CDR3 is TGTGCCAGCAGCCTCGGGACTGGCCCGAATACGCAGTATTTT.

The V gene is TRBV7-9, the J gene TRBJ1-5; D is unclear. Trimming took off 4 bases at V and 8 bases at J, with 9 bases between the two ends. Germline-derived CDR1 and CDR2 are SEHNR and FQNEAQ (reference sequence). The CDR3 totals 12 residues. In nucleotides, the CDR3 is TGTGCCAGCAGCTCCGGGTCAGAGCCCCAGCATTTT. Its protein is CASSSGSEPQHF.

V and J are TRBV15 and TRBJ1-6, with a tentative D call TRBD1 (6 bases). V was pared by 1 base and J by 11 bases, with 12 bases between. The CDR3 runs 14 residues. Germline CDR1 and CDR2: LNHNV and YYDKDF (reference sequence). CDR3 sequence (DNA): TGTGCCACCAGCAGAGGCAGGGGTCTTCCACCCCTCCACTTT. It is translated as CATSRGRGLPPLHF.

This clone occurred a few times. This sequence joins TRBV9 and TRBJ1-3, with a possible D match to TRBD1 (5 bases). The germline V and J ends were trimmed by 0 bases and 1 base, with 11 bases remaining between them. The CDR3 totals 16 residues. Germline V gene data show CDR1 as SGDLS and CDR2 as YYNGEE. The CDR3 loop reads CASSVDIRESGNTIYF. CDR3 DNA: TGTGCCAGCAGCGTAGATATCAGGGAATCTGGAAACACCATATATTTT.

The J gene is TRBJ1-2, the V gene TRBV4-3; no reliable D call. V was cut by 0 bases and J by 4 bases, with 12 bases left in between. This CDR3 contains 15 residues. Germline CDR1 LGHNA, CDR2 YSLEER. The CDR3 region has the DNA TGCGCCAGCAGCCAAGAGCCAGGCGAACTCTATGGCTACACCTTC. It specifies CASSQEPGELYGYTF.

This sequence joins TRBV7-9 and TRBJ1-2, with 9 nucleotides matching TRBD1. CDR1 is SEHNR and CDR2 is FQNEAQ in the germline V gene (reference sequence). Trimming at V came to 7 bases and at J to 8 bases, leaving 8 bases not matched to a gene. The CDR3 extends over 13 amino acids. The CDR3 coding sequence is TGTGCCAGCAAGGTACAGGGGGCCTTAGGCTACACCTTC. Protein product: CASKVQGALGYTF. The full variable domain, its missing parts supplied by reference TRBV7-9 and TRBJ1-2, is DTGVSQNPRHKITKRGQNVTFRCDPISEHNRLYWYRQTLGQGPEFLTYFQNEAQLEKSRLLSDRFSAERPKGSFSTLEIQRTEQGDSAMYLCASKVQGALGYTFGSGTRLTVV.

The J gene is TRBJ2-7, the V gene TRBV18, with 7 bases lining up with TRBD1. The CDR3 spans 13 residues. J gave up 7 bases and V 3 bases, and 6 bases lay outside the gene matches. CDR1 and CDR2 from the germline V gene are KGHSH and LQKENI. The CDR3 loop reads CASSPDRFGEQYF. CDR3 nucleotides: TGTGCCAGCTCACCGGACAGGTTCGGGGAGCAGTACTTC.

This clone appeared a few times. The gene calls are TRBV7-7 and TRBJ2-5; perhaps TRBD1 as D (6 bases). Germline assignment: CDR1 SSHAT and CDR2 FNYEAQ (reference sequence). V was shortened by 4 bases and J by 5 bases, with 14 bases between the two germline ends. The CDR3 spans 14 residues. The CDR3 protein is CASSSQGFGETQYF. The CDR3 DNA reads TGTGCCAGCAGCTCACAGGGTTTTGGGGAGACCCAGTACTTC.

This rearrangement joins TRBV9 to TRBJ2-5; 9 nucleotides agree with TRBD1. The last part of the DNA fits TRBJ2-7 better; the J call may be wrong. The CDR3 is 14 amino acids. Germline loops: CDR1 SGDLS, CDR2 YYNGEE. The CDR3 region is CASSPRQGVYEQYF. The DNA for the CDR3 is TGTGCCAGCAGCCCACGACAGGGGGTCTACGAGCAGTACTTC.

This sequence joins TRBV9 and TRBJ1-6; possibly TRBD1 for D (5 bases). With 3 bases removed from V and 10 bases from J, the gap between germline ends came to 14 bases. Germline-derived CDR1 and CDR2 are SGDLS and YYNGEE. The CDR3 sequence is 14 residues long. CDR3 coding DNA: TGTGCCAGCAGCGAAAAGGGGTTCTTATCACCCCTCCACTTT. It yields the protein CASSEKGFLSPLHF.

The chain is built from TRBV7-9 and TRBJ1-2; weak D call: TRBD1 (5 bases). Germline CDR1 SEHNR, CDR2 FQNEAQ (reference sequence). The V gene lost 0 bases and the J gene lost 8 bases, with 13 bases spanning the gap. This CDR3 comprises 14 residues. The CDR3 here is CASSLARGGAGYTF. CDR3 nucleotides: TGTGCCAGCAGCTTAGCCCGGGGGGGAGCCGGCTACACCTTC.

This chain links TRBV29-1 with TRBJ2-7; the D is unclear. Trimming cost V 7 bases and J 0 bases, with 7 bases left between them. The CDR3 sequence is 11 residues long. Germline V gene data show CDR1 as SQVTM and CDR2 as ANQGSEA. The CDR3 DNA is TGCAGCGGCCTGAGCTCCTACGAGCAGTACTTC. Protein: CSGLSSYEQYF.